This TCR beta chain was captured in a study of T cells after yellow fever vaccination. It was through 5'RACE template switching that TCR cDNA was made, with a universal primer site and UMIs added. TCRdb re-called the 5' RACE reads through MiXCR, storing one row per CDR3 protein. The sample carries hundreds of thousands of distinct CDR3 sequences, just over 20% recorded once. The CDR3 sequence is 14 residues long. The germline V gene encodes CDR1 SGHKS and CDR2 YYEKEE (reference sequence). V lost 4 bases to trimming and J lost 2 bases; unmatched junction nucleotides: 5. Broader study findings: Across the CD4 and CD8 compartments, a small share of clonotypes was present in both.

In this sample, this clonotype turned up many times. Its target is unknown. The receptor comes from a man aged 18 to 30 who received the YFV17D yellow fever vaccine. The V gene is TRBV5-5, the J gene TRBJ2-5, with 7 bases that match TRBD1. Material: PBMCs, obtained roughly 20 days after the first yellow fever vaccination. The CDR3 DNA reads TGTGCCAGCAGCCTACGGGACAGTCAAGAGACCCAGTACTTC. Its translation is CASSLRDSQETQYF.